A single sample is the source of the 30 T cell receptor beta chains below, sequenced in a study of T cells expressing NK-cell markers. TCRdb re-called the 5' RACE reads, yielding one record per CDR3 amino acid sequence without DNA. Its listing shows about 260,000 distinct CDR3 sequences. Sequencing was done on a sample of blood T cells: a sorted CD56 or NKG2C T cell subset, CD4+ or CD8+ T cells, or bulk PBMC T cells (not recorded which). The receptor source for this set is a woman aged 18 to 69 in good health.

This chain connects TRBV6-1 to TRBJ1-2; no DNA is available, so the TRBD1 call from TCRdb remains unchecked. Per germline, CDR1 MNHNS and CDR2 SASEGT. CDR3 length: 16 residues. The CDR3 here is CASSVGGRTANYGYTF.

The chain links TRBV12-3 or TRBV12-4 to TRBJ2-1; TCRdb's D gene call, TRBD1, goes unchecked for lack of DNA. The CDR3 is 13 amino acids. The CDR3 protein is CASSSPGGSEQFF.

V and J are TRBV3-1 and TRBJ2-2. The CDR3 covers 16 residues. Germline CDR1 reads LGHDT; CDR2 reads YNNKEL (reference sequence). The CDR3 sequence is CASSLQPQTNTGELFF.

This chain links TRBV29-1 with TRBJ1-4; the TRBD1 assignment by TCRdb is unverifiable without DNA. Germline CDR1 is SQVTM and CDR2 is ANQGSEA. The CDR3 is made up of 12 amino acids. CDR3 protein: CSAGETVEKLFF.

The chain uses TRBV20-1 and TRBJ1-1; TCRdb lists TRBD1, though no DNA is available to test this call. Germline V lookup: CDR1 DFQATT, CDR2 SNEGSKA (reference sequence). There are 13 residues in the CDR3. CDR3 region: CSATPDTNTEAFF.

The chain combines TRBV10-3 with TRBJ2-7; as DNA is missing, the TRBD1 call by TCRdb cannot be tested. Germline CDR1 is ENHRY and CDR2 is SYGVKD. This CDR3 is 16 amino acids long. This CDR3 reads CAISPGNLPGPYEQYF.

The rearrangement joins TRBV29-1 to TRBJ2-5; lacking DNA, the TRBD1 call made by TCRdb goes unchecked. Looked up from germline, CDR1 is SQVTM and CDR2 is ANQGSEA. The CDR3 covers 16 residues. CDR3 in amino acids: CSVVRGYTAYQETQYF.

This rearrangement joins TRBV14 to TRBJ2-6; TCRdb calls TRBD1, which cannot be checked without DNA. Germline V gene lookup returns CDR1 SGHDN and CDR2 FVKESK. The CDR3 runs to 15 residues. The CDR3 sequence: CASSPGGAGANVLTF.

The chain joins TRBV7-3 to TRBJ2-3; absent DNA, TCRdb's TRBD2 call cannot be checked. The length of the CDR3 is 14 residues. Germline CDR1 reads SGHTA; CDR2 reads FQGTGA. CDR3 in amino acids: CASSSRLVADTQYF.

The chain recombines TRBV20-1 with TRBJ2-7; TCRdb's assignment of TRBD1 cannot be checked, as there is no DNA. This CDR3 spans 14 amino acids. Germline V gene sequence: CDR1 DFQATT, CDR2 SNEGSKA (reference sequence). The CDR3 spells CSAQTGASSYEQYF.

This chain uses TRBV29-1 with TRBJ2-6. The CDR3 contains 14 residues. CDR1 and CDR2 from the germline V gene are SQVTM and ANQGSEA. The CDR3 protein is CSVETDSGANVLTF.

This chain joins TRBV6-5 and TRBJ1-2. Germline loops: CDR1 MNHEY, CDR2 SVGAGI. This CDR3 has 13 residues. This CDR3 reads CASSYSRQDGYTF.

V is TRBV7-2 and J is TRBJ1-5; TCRdb picks TRBD1, but there is no DNA to check that call. The CDR3 consists of 15 residues. Germline-derived CDR1 and CDR2 are SGHTA and FQGNSA. CDR3 protein: CASSPQSGANQPQHF.

V is TRBV10-3 and J is TRBJ2-1; no DNA is available, so the TRBD1 call from TCRdb remains unchecked. The CDR3 runs to 16 residues. Germline CDR1 is ENHRY and CDR2 is SYGVKD. The CDR3 loop reads CAIGGASANSYNEQFF.

The chain recombines TRBV7-2 with TRBJ2-3; the TCRdb call, TRBD2, lacks DNA for checking. This CDR3 has 16 residues. Germline lookup yields CDR1 SGHTA and CDR2 FQGNSA. The CDR3 sequence is CASSRRLAGTTDTQYF.

The chain employs TRBV18 and TRBJ2-3. This CDR3 comprises 15 residues. Per germline, CDR1 KGHSH and CDR2 LQKENI. The CDR3 here is CASSPPGGSTDTQYF.

J is TRBJ2-1 and V is TRBV4-3; TCRdb indicates TRBD2, and absent DNA this call remains unverified. The CDR3 has 17 amino acids. Germline V gene sequence: CDR1 LGHNA, CDR2 YSLEER. CDR3 sequence: CASSQAPLGSSYNEQFF.

This chain's CDR3 is CASSLVGTDTQYF. V is TRBV7-2 and J is TRBJ2-3. This CDR3 comprises 13 residues. CDR1 is SGHTA, CDR2 FQGNSA, per germline.

The V gene is TRBV7-3, the J gene TRBJ2-3; TCRdb returns TRBD1, unconfirmable since there is no DNA. The CDR3 is made up of 13 amino acids. Germline lookup yields CDR1 SGHTA and CDR2 FQGTGA. CDR3 sequence: CASSDQGGDTQYF. Looking up the rest from reference TRBV7-3 and TRBJ2-3 gives the full variable domain: GAGVSQTPSNKVTEKGKYVELRCDPISGHTALYWYRQSLGQGPEFLIYFQGTGAADDSGLPNDRFFAVRPEGSVSTLKIQRTERGDSAVYLCASSDQGGDTQYFGPGTRLTVL.

The chain has TRBV10-3 and TRBJ1-1. CDR1 is ENHRY and CDR2 is SYGVKD in the germline V gene. This CDR3 is 13 amino acids long. The CDR3 is CAISASQGAEAFF.

The chain recombines TRBV29-1 with TRBJ1-2; no DNA is available, so the TRBD1 call from TCRdb remains unchecked. Germline V lookup: CDR1 SQVTM, CDR2 ANQGSEA. The CDR3 is made up of 13 amino acids. The CDR3 sequence is CSASGGKHYGYTF.

The chain uses TRBV12-3 or TRBV12-4 and TRBJ1-1; TCRdb outputs TRBD1, but without DNA this stays unchecked. The CDR3 loop spans 14 amino acids. CDR3 region: CASSRPRSATEAFF.

This chain links TRBV5-5 with TRBJ2-5. In germline, CDR1 is SGHKS, CDR2 YYEKEE (reference sequence). CDR3 length equals 13 residues. The chain's CDR3 is CASSLAPVGAQYF. Supplemented by reference TRBV5-5 and TRBJ2-5, the full variable domain reads DAGVTQSPTHLIKTRGQQVTLRCSPISGHKSVSWYQQVLGQGPQFIFQYYEKEERGRGNFPDRFSARQFPNYSSELNVNALLLGDSALYLCASSLAPVGAQYFGPGTRLLVL.

The CDR3 spells CSARDSRGGYEKLFF. The chain combines TRBV20-1 with TRBJ1-4; TCRdb's D call of TRBD1 is untestable without DNA. The CDR3 sequence is 15 residues long. Germline V CDR1 and CDR2: DFQATT, SNEGSKA (reference sequence).

This sequence joins TRBV7-9 and TRBJ1-1; the TCRdb call, TRBD1, lacks DNA for checking. CDR3 length equals 15 residues. Looked up from germline, CDR1 is SEHNR and CDR2 is FQNEAQ (reference sequence). The CDR3 here is CASSPTGVGRTEAFF.

The chain couples TRBV25-1 to TRBJ1-3. The CDR3 extends over 16 amino acids. Germline CDR1 reads MGHDK; CDR2 reads SYGVNS. The CDR3 region is CASSEVGSSSGNTIYF. The whole variable domain, remainder taken from reference TRBV25-1 and TRBJ1-3, is EADIYQTPRYLVIGTGKKITLECSQTMGHDKMYWYQQDPGMELHLIHYSYGVNSTEKGDLSSESTVSRIRTEHFPLTLESARPSHTSQYLCASSEVGSSSGNTIYFGEGSWLTVV.

This rearrangement joins TRBV7-8 to TRBJ1-5; no DNA is available, so the TRBD1 call from TCRdb remains unchecked. The germline CDR1 and CDR2 sequences are SGHVS and FQNEAQ. This CDR3 has 14 residues. The CDR3 here is CASSLGQQNQPQHF.

This CDR3 is CASSFGWALFDEQFF. This rearrangement joins TRBV5-1 to TRBJ2-1; TCRdb outputs TRBD2, but without DNA this stays unchecked. Looked up from germline, CDR1 is SGHRS and CDR2 is YFSETQ. The CDR3 runs to 15 residues.

The gene calls are TRBV5-4 and TRBJ1-4; TCRdb outputs TRBD1, but without DNA this stays unchecked. The V gene's germline CDR1 is SGHNT and CDR2 YYREEE (reference sequence). This CDR3 region has 12 residues. This chain's CDR3 is CASSLVQGELFF.

The chain joins TRBV5-1 to TRBJ1-1; TCRdb's assignment of TRBD1 cannot be checked, as there is no DNA. Germline V gene sequence: CDR1 SGHRS, CDR2 YFSETQ. The CDR3 is 15 amino acids. The CDR3 sequence: CASSKETGTGAEAFF.